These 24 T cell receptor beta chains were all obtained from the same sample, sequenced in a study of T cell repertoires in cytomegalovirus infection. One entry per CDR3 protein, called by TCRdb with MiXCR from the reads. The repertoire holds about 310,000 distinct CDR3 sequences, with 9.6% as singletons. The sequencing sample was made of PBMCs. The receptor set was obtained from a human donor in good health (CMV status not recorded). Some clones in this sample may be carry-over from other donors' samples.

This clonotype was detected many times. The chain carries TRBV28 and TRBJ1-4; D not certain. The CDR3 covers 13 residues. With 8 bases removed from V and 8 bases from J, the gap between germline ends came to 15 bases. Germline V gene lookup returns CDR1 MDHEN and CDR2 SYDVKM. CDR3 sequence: CASSTTYREKLFF. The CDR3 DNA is TGTGCCAGCTCCACCACCTATCGGGAAAAACTGTTTTTT.

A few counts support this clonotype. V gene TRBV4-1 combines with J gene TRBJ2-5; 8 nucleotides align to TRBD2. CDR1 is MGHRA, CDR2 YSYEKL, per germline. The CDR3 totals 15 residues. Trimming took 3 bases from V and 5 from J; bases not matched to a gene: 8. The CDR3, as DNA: TGCGCCAGCAGCCAGGTTTCGGGGGGGCTGGAGACCCAGTACTTC. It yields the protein CASSQVSGGLETQYF.

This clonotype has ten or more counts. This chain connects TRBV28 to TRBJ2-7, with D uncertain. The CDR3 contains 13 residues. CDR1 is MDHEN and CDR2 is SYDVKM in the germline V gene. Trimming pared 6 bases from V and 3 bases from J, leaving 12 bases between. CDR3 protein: CASRRSSIYEQYV. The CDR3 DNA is TGTGCCAGCAGGCGTAGTTCTATCTACGAGCAGTACGTC.

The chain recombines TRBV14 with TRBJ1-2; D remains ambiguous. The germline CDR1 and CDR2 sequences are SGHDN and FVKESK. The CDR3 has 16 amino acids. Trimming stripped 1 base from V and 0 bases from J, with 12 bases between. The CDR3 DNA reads TGTGCCAGCAGCCAAGGGTACAGCGCCACTAACTATGGCTACACCTTC. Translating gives CASSQGYSATNYGYTF.

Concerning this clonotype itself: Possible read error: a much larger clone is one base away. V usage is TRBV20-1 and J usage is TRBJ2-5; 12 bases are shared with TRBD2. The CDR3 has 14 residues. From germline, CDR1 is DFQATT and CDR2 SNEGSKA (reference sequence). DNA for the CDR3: TGCAGTGCTAGAGGGACTAGCGGGGAGAAGACCCGGTACTTC. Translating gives CSARGTSGEKTRYF.

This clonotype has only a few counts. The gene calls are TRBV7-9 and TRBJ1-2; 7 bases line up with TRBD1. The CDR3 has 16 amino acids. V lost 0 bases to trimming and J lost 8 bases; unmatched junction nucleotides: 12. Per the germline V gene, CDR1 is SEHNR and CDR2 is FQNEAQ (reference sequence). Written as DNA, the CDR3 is TGTGCCAGCAGCTTAGCGCGTGGCAGGGGGTCATCCGGCTACACCTTC. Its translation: CASSLARGRGSSGYTF.

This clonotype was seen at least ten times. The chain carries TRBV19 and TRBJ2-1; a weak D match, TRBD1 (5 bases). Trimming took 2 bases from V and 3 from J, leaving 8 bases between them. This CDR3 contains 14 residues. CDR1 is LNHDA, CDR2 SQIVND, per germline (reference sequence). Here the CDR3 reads CASSIQGVYNEQFF. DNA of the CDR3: TGTGCCAGTAGTATACAGGGTGTCTACAATGAGCAGTTCTTC. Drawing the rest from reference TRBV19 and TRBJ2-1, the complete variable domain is DGGITQSPKYLFRKEGQNVTLSCEQNLNHDAMYWYRQDPGQGLRLIYYSQIVNDFQKGDIAEGYSVSREKKESFPLTVTSAQKNPTAFYLCASSIQGVYNEQFFGPGTRLTVL.

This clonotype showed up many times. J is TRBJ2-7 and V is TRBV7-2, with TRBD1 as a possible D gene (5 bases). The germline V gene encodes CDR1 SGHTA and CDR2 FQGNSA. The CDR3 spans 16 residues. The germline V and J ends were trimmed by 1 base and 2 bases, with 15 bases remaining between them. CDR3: CASSLVRAGITYEQYF. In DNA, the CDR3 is TGTGCCAGCAGCTTAGTTCGGGCAGGGATAACCTACGAGCAGTACTTC. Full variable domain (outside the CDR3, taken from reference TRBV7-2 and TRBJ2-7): GAGVSQSPSNKVTEKGKDVELRCDPISGHTALYWYRQSLGQGLEFLIYFQGNSAPDKSGLPSDRFSAERTGGSVSTLTIQRTQQEDSAVYLCASSLVRAGITYEQYFGPGTRLTVT.

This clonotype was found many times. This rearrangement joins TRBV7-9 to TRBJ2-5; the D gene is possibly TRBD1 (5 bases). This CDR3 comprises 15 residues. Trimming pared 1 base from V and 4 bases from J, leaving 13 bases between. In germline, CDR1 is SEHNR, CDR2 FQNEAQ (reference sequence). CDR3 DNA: TGTGCCAGCAGCTTAGTTTCGACAGCCGGAGAGACCCAGTACTTC. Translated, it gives CASSLVSTAGETQYF.

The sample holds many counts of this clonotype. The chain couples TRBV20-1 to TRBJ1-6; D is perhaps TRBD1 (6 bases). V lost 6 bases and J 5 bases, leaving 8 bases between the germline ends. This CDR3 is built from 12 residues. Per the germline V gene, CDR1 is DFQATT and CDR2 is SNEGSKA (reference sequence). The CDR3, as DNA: TGCAGTGCCAGACAGGATAATTCACCCCTCCACTTT. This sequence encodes CSARQDNSPLHF.

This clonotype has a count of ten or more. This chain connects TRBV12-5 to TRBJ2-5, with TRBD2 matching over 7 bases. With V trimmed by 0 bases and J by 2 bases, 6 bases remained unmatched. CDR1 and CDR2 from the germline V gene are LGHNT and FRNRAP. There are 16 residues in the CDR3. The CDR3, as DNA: TGTGCTAGTGGTTTGGTACGGGGGGTCCTGCAAGAGACCCAGTACTTC. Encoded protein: CASGLVRGVLQETQYF.

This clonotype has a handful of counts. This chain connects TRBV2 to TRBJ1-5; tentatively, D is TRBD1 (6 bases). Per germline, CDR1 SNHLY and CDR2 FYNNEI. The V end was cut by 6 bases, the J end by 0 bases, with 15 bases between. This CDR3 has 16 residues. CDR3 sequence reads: CASRRGGSYSNQPQHF. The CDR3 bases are TGTGCCAGCAGAAGAGGGGGAAGCTATAGCAATCAGCCCCAGCATTTT.

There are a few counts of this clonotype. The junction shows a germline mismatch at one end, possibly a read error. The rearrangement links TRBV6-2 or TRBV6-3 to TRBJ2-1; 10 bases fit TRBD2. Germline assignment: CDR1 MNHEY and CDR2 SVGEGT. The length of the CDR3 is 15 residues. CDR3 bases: TGTGCCAGCAGTTACGGGCTAGCGGGGGTCCTAACGCGGCTCTTC. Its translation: CASSYGLAGVLTRLF.

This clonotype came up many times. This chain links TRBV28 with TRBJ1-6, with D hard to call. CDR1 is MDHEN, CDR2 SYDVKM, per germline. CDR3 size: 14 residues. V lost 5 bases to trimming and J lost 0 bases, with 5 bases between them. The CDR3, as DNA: TGTGCCAGCAGTCTCAGCTCCTATAATTCACCCCTCCACTTT. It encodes CASSLSSYNSPLHF.

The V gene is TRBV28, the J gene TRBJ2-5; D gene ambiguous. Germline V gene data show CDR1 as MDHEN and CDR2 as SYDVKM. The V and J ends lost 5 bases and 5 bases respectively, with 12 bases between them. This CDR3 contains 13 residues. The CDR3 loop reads CASSNPPVETQYF. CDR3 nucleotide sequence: TGTGCCAGCAGTAACCCGCCTGTGGAGACCCAGTACTTC.

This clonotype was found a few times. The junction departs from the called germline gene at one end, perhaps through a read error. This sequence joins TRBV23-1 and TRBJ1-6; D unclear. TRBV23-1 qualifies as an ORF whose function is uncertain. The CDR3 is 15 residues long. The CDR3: CAISGETLLNSPLHF. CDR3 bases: TGCGCCATCAGTGGAGAGACGCTCCTCAATTCACCCCTCCACTTT.

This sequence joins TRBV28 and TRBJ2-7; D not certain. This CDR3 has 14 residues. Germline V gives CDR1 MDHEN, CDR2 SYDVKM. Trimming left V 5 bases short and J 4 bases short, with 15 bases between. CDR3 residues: CASSPMTSYYEQYV. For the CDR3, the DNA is TGTGCCAGCAGTCCTATGACAAGCTATTACGAGCAGTACGTC.

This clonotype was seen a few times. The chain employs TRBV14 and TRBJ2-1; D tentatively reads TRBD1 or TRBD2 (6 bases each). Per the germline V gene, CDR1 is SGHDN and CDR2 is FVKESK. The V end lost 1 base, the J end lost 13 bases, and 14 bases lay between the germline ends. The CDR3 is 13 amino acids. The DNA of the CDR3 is TGTGCCAGCAGCCAAGTTGGGGGGCCCTTACAGTTCTTC. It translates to CASSQVGGPLQFF.

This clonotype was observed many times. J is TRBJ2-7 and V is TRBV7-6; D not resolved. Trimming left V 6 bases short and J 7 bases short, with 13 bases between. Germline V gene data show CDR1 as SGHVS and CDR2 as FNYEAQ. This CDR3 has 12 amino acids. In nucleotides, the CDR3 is TGTGCCAGCAGTTCGTTAGTGGGGGAGCAGTACGTC. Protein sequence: CASSSLVGEQYV.

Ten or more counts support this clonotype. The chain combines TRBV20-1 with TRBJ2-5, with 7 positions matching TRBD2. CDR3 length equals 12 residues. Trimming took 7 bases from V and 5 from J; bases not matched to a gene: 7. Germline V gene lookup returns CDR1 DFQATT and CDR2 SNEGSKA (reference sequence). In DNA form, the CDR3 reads TGCAGTGTGCGGGGGTTTCGGGAGACCCAGTACTTC. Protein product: CSVRGFRETQYF.

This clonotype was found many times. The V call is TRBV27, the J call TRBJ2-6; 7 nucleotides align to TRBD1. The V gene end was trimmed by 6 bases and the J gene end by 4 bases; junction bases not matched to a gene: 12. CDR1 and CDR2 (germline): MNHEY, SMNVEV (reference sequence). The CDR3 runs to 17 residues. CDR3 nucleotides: TGTGCCAGCAGCCCTCCGACAGGGTCCGAAGGGGCCAACGTCCTGACTTTC. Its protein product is CASSPPTGSEGANVLTF. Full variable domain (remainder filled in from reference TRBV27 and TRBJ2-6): EAQVTQNPRYLITVTGKKLTVTCSQNMNHEYMSWYRQDPGLGLRQIYYSMNVEVTDKGDVPEGYKVSRKEKRNFPLILESPSPNQTSLYFCASSPPTGSEGANVLTFGAGSRLTVL.

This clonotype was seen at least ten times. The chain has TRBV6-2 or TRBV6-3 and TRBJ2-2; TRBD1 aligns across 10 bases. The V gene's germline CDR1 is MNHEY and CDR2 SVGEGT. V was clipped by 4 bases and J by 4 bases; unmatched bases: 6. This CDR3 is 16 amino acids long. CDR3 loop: CASSFIGTGVTGELFF. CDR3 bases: TGTGCCAGCAGTTTTATAGGGACAGGGGTCACCGGGGAGCTGTTTTTT.

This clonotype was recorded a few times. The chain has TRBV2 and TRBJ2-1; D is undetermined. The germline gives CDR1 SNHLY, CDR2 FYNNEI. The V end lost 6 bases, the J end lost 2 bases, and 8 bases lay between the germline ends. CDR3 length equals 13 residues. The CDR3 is CASRTGPYNEQFF. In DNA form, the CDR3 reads TGTGCCAGCAGGACCGGCCCCTACAATGAGCAGTTCTTC.

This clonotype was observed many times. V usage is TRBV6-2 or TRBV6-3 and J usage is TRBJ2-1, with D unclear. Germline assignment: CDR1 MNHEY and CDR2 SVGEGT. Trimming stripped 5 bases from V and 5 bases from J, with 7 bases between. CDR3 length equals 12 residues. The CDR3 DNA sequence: TGTGCCAGCAGTCGTAGAAACAATGAGCAGTTCTTC. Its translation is CASSRRNNEQFF.